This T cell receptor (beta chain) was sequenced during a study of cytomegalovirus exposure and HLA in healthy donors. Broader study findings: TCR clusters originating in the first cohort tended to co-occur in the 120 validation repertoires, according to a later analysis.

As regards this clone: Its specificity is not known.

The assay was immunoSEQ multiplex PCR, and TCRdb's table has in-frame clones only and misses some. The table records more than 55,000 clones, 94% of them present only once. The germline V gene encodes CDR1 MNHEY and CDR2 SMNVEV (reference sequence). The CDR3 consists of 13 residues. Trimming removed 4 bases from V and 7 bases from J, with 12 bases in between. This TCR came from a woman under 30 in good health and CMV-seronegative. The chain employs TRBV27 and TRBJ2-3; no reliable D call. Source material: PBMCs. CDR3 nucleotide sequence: TGTGCCAGCAGTTCCCACTCGATCAATACGCAGTATTTT. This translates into CASSSHSINTQYF.